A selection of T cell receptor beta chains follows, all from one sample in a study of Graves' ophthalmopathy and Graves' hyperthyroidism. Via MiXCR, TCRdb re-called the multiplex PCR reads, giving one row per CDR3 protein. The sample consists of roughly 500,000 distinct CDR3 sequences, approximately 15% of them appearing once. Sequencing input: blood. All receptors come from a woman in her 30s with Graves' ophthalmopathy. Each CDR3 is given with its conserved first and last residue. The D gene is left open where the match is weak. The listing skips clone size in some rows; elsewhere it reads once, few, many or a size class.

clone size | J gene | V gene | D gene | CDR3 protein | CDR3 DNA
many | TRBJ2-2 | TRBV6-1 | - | CASSESGDTGELFF | TGTGCCAGCAGTGAGTCAGGGGACACCGGGGAGCTGTTTTTT
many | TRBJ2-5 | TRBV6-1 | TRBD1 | CASSEGWGRGFDETQYF | TGTGCCAGCAGTGAAGGTTGGGGCAGGGGGTTTGACGAGACCCAGTACTTC
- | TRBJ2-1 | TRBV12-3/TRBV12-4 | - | CASSPGYNEQFF | TGTGCCAGCAGCCCAGGCTACAATGAGCAGTTCTTC
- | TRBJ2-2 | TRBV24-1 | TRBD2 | CATSDPLGSGSLDTGELFF | TGTGCCACCAGTGACCCCCTAGGTAGCGGGAGTCTCGACACCGGGGAGCTGTTTTTT
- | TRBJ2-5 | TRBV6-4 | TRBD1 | CASSDGIGTGQETQYF | TGTGCCAGCAGTGACGGAATTGGGACAGGCCAAGAGACCCAGTACTTC
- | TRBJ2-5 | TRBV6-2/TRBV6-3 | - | CASTLGTTQYF | TGTGCCAGCACCCTAGGCACTACCCAGTACTTC
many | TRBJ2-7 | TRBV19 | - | CASSPRWRGGYEQYF | TGTGCCAGTAGTCCCCGTTGGAGGGGAGGTTACGAGCAGTACTTC
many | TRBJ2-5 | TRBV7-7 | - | CASSPRGGAMETQYF | TGTGCTAGCAGCCCTAGGGGGGGCGCTATGGAGACCCAGTACTTC
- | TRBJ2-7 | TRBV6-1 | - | CASSEEGLYEQYF | TGTGCCAGCAGTGAAGAAGGGCTGTACGAGCAGTACTTC
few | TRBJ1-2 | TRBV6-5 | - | CASSYSPDLYGYTF | TGTGCCAGCAGTTACTCTCCGGATCTGTATGGCTACACCTTC
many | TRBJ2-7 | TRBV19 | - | CASSIIGEGEQYF | TGTGCCAGTAGCATAATTGGCGAGGGGGAGCAGTACTTC
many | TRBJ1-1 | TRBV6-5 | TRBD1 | CASSTQGDLLVVAFF | TGTGCCAGCAGTACACAGGGGGATCTCTTAGTCGTAGCTTTCTTT
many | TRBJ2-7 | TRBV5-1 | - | CASSSRLDSYEQYF | TGCGCCAGCAGCAGCCGACTCGACTCCTACGAGCAGTACTTC
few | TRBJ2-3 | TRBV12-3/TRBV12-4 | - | CASSYGTSDTQYF | TGTGCCAGCAGTTACGGGACTTCAGATACGCAGTATTTT
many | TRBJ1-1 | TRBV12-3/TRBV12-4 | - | CASSQTQGMNTEAFF | TGTGCCAGCAGTCAGACGCAGGGAATGAACACTGAAGCTTTCTTT
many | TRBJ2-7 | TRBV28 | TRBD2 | CASSGPSGTSSYEQYF | TGTGCCAGTTCCGGGCCTAGCGGGACGAGCTCCTACGAGCAGTACTTC
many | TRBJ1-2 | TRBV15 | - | CATSGQGIAANYGYTF | TGTGCCACCAGCGGCCAGGGGATCGCAGCTAACTATGGCTACACCTTC
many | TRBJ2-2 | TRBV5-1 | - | CASSPGRLTGELFF | TGCGCCAGCAGCCCGGGACGCTTGACCGGGGAGCTGTTTTTT
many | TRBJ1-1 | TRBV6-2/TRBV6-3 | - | CASSYNFRGNTEAFF | TGTGCCAGCAGCTACAACTTCAGGGGGAACACTGAAGCTTTCTTT
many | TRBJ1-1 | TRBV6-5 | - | CASSYRGGNTEAFF | TGTGCCAGCAGTTACCGGGGAGGGAACACTGAAGCTTTCTTT
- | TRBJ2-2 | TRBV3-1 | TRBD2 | CASSRITSGPTGGELFF | TGTGCCAGCAGCCGAATTACTAGCGGGCCTACCGGCGGGGAGCTGTTTTTT
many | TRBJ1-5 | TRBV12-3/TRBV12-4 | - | CASSFHKRPGGNQPQHF | TGTGCCAGCAGTTTCCACAAGAGGCCCGGGGGCAATCAGCCCCAGCATTTT
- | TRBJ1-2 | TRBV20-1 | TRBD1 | CSARDRTGDGYTF | TGCAGTGCTAGAGATCGAACAGGGGATGGCTACACCTTC
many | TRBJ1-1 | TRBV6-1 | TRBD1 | CASSSRDRAYTEAFF | TGTGCCAGCAGCTCCCGGGACAGGGCATACACTGAAGCTTTCTTT
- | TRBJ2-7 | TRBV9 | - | CASSVGWDSSYEQYF | TGTGCCAGCAGCGTAGGATGGGACTCCTCCTACGAGCAGTACTTC
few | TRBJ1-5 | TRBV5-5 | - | CASSSEGTSNQPQHF | TGTGCCAGCAGCTCGGAGGGGACTAGCAATCAGCCCCAGCATTTT
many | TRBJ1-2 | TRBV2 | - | CASSGANFGYTF | TGTGCCAGCAGTGGGGCGAACTTTGGCTACACCTTC
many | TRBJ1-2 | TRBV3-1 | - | CASGQESYGYTF | TGTGCCAGCGGGCAGGAATCGTATGGCTACACCTTC
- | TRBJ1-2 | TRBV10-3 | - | CAISESWGTNYGYTF | TGTGCCATCAGTGAGTCGTGGGGAACAAACTATGGCTACACCTTC
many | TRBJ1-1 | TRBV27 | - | CASRSGSGPTEAFF | TGTGCCAGCAGGTCAGGGTCCGGTCCCACTGAAGCTTTCTTT
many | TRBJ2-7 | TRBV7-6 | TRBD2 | CASSLAILAGGHEQYF | TGTGCCAGCAGCTTAGCGATACTAGCGGGAGGCCACGAGCAGTACTTC
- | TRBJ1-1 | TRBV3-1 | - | CASSDSRGWNTEAFF | TGTGCCAGCAGCGACTCAAGGGGGTGGAACACTGAAGCTTTCTTT
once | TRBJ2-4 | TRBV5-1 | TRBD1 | CASTTGTGGVKNIQYF | TGCGCCAGCACCACCGGGACAGGGGGCGTCAAAAACATTCAGTACTTC
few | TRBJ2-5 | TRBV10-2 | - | CASSSPAEYQETQYF | TGCGCCAGCAGTTCCCCAGCGGAGTACCAAGAGACCCAGTACTTC
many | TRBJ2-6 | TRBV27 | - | CATGQAGRANVLTF | TGTGCCACAGGCCAGGCTGGTAGGGCCAACGTCCTGACTTTC
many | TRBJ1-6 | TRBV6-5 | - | CASSPGDSGNSPLHF | TGTGCCAGCAGCCCGGGGGACTCCGGTAATTCACCCCTCCACTTT
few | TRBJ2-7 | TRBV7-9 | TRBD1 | CASSLEQGSHEQYF | TGTGCCAGCAGCTTAGAACAGGGGTCCCACGAGCAGTACTTC
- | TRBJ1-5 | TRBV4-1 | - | CASSQTGGRPQHF | TGCGCCAGCAGCCAAACGGGAGGCCGGCCCCAGCATTTT
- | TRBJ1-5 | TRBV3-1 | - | CASSQDSLNRNQPQHF | TGTGCCAGCAGCCAAGACAGTTTAAATCGGAATCAGCCCCAGCATTTT
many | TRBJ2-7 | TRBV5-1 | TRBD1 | CASSTGQGKFEQYF | TGCGCCAGCAGCACCGGACAGGGAAAGTTCGAGCAGTACTTC
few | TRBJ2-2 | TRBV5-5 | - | CASSLSLGTGELFF | TGTGCCAGCAGCTTGTCCTTGGGCACCGGGGAGCTGTTTTTT
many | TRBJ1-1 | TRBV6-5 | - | CASSYSDLYTEAFF | TGTGCCAGCAGTTACTCCGACCTTTACACTGAAGCTTTCTTT
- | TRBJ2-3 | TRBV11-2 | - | CASSEGIGGNTQYF | TGTGCCAGCAGCGAAGGAATTGGGGGGAATACGCAGTATTTT
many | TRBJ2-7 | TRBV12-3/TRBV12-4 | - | CASTLTAYEQYF | TGTGCCAGCACCCTAACCGCCTACGAGCAGTACTTC
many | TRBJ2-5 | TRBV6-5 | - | CASSYSVSKETQYF | TGTGCCAGCAGTTACTCGGTTAGCAAAGAGACCCAGTACTTC
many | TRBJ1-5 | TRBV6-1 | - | CASKGQRGEGQPQHF | TGTGCCAGCAAAGGGCAAAGGGGAGAAGGCCAGCCCCAGCATTTT
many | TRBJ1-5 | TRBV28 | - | CASSTSGGRSSNQPHHF | TGTGCCAGCAGTACCTCCGGGGGACGGAGTAGCAATCAGCCCCATCATTTT
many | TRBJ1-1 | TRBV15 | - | CATSRALLTSGGLGTEAFF | TGTGCCACCAGCAGAGCTCTCCTTACTTCGGGGGGGTTGGGCACTGAAGCTTTCTTT
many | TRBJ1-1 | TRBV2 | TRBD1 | CASSGRGRGSPEAFF | TGTGCCAGCAGTGGGAGGGGCAGGGGGTCCCCTGAAGCTTTCTTT
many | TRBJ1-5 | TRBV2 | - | CASDAAGLHGNQPQHF | TGTGCCAGCGATGCCGCAGGGTTGCATGGCAATCAGCCCCAGCATTTT
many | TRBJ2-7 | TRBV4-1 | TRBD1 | CASSHGQVSYEQYF | TGCGCCAGCAGCCATGGACAGGTCTCCTACGAGCAGTACTTC
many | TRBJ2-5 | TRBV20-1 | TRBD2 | CSARGTRAGRTQETQYF | TGCAGTGCTAGAGGGACACGAGCGGGACGTACTCAAGAGACCCAGTACTTC
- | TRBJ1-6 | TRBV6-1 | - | CANYRGLAHSPLHF | TGTGCCAACTACCGGGGGCTTGCACACTCACCCCTCCACTTT
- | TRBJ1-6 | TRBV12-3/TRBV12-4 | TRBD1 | CASSQNRGQDSPLHF | TGTGCCAGCAGCCAAAACAGGGGGCAGGATTCACCCCTCCACTTT
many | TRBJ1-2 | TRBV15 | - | CATSRPPTANYGYTF | TGTGCCACCAGCAGACCCCCGACAGCTAACTATGGCTACACCTTC